The clone carrying this TCR beta chain has ten or more counts. The antigen remains undetermined. Since the library was made to target alpha chains, this beta chain is a stray read and its abundance is not meaningful. This sample was included in a study of spatial heterogeneity in lung cancer. Findings and limits, study-wide: Tumors with more nonsynonymous mutations had more expanded intratumoral alpha and beta TCRs.

TCRdb recomputed calls from the 5' RACE reads with MiXCR, one row per CDR3 protein. The table has approximately 9,500 distinct CDR3 sequences, less than 15% seen once. Time point here: sample taken at primary tumor resection. TCRs were sequenced from unsorted whole RNA of tumor, nontumor lung or PBMC. Trimming stripped 5 bases from V and 10 bases from J, with 14 bases between. This CDR3 region has 13 residues. CDR1 and CDR2 (germline): SGHTA, FQGNSA. The rearrangement links TRBV7-2 to TRBJ1-4; no clear D gene. Source: lung tumor tissue, taken at surgery. This clonotype was sampled from a male donor with early-stage non-small cell lung cancer. The CDR3 region has the DNA TGTGCCAGCAGCCCCGGTCGCGCCCCAAAACTGTTTTTT. Translated, it gives CASSPGRAPKLFF.